This T cell receptor beta chain comes out of a study of blood T cells in healthy people across ages. Germline loops: CDR1 SGHTA, CDR2 FQGNSA. CDR3 length equals 13 residues. Trimming removed 7 bases at V and 0 bases at J, with 10 bases between. Using a J-beta primer mix together with a sample-barcoded 5' primer, a second PCR was run for roughly 6 to 11 cycles. TCRdb processed the 5' RACE reads anew with MiXCR; each CDR3 protein has one entry. This table has 500,000 to 650,000 distinct CDR3 sequences, about 28% appearing once. These data were also filed under a second study, of T cells of mothers and their children. As reported in that work: Over 8 million TCR beta CDR3 reads were obtained from each mother, and approximately 3 million from each child.

The receptor's source is a boy younger than 10 in good health. The chain is built from TRBV7-2 and TRBJ2-7; D may be TRBD1 (6 bases). Sequenced: blood. The CDR3 region is CASTRGGSYEQYF. In nucleotides, the CDR3 is TGTGCCAGCACCAGGGGCGGCTCCTACGAGCAGTACTTC.